A single sample gave rise to the 3 T cell receptor beta chains below, sequenced in a study of Ad26.COV2.S vaccination and SARS-CoV-2 variants. Treatment noted: about 20 received Ad26.COV2.S at low or high dose, single or two shots; 5 received placebo; per-sample allocation not given. Samples came from day 63 after the first vaccine or placebo injection. Repertoires were generated with immunoSEQ multiplex PCR, while TCRdb's copy carries only in-frame clones and drops some. The sample consists of 450,000 to 550,000 clones, about 91% of them appearing once. Source: peripheral blood, taken in a trial of Ad26.COV2.S vaccine versus placebo. The receptor set was obtained from a person between 18 and 65 years old who received the Ad26.COV2.S COVID-19 vaccine or a placebo.

This sequence joins TRBV3-1 (or the pseudogene TRBV3-2) and TRBJ2-5; 11 nucleotides line up with TRBD1. V was clipped by 7 bases and J by 5 bases; unmatched bases: 6. CDR1 is LGHDT, CDR2 YNNKEL, per germline (reference sequence). This CDR3 spans 14 amino acids. The CDR3 spells CASTSDRGLETQYF. DNA for the CDR3: TGTGCCAGCACCTCGGACAGGGGGCTGGAGACCCAGTACTTC.

CDR3 protein: CATSDHRDRGYEQYF. CDR3 DNA sequence: TGTGCCACCAGTGATCACCGGGACAGGGGGTACGAGCAGTACTTC. V gene TRBV24-1 combines with J gene TRBJ2-7; 11 bases align to TRBD1. Trimming removed 3 bases from V and 4 bases from J; junction bases left unmatched: 4. The CDR3 is 15 amino acids. CDR1 and CDR2 from the germline V gene are KGHDR and SFDVKD.

The chain joins TRBV7-3 to TRBJ1-1, with D unclear. CDR3 length: 14 amino acids. The V and J ends lost 5 bases and 1 base respectively, with 11 bases between them. The germline gives CDR1 SGHTA, CDR2 FQGTGA. The CDR3 DNA reads TGTGCCAGCAGCGCCTCCCTGGGGAACACTGAAGCTTTCTTT. Translating gives CASSASLGNTEAFF.